Below are 25 T cell receptor beta chains sequenced from a single sample in a study of circulating and synovial CD4+ cells in juvenile arthritis. Profiled with immunoSEQ multiplex PCR; TCRdb holds only in-frame clones, not every one. The data show tens of thousands of clones, around 95% seen once. Specimen: CD4+ T cells from blood. The origin of the receptors is a human donor with juvenile idiopathic arthritis.

The chain carries TRBV7-9 and TRBJ1-1; no reliable D call. The CDR3 has 13 amino acids. V lost 5 bases and J lost 0, with 7 bases in between. CDR1 is SEHNR, CDR2 FQNEAQ, per germline (reference sequence). CDR3 sequence reads: CASSPRMNTEAFF. The CDR3, as DNA: TGTGCCAGCAGCCCTAGGATGAACACTGAAGCTTTCTTT. Based on the CDR3 plus reference TRBV7-9 and TRBJ1-1, the full variable domain is DTGVSQNPRHKITKRGQNVTFRCDPISEHNRLYWYRQTLGQGPEFLTYFQNEAQLEKSRLLSDRFSAERPKGSFSTLEIQRTEQGDSAMYLCASSPRMNTEAFFGQGTRLTVV.

This rearrangement joins TRBV19 to TRBJ1-6; D is unclear. The germline V and J ends were trimmed by 2 bases and 0 bases, with 8 bases remaining between them. This CDR3 is 16 amino acids long. Germline CDR1 LNHDA, CDR2 SQIVND (reference sequence). This CDR3 reads CASSISGSSYNSPLHF. The CDR3 nucleotides read TGTGCCAGTAGTATATCTGGGAGCTCCTATAATTCACCCCTCCACTTT.

This chain links TRBV18 with TRBJ1-1; D might be TRBD1 (6 bases). The CDR3 covers 15 residues. The germline V gene has CDR1 KGHSH and CDR2 LQKENI. Trimming cost V 0 bases and J 1 base, with 9 bases left between them. CDR3 sequence: CASSPPRGGNTEAFF. In DNA, the CDR3 is TGTGCCAGCTCACCACCGAGAGGGGGGAACACTGAAGCTTTCTTT.

The chain links TRBV13 to TRBJ1-5, with D possibly matching TRBD1 (5 bases). V lost 0 bases and J lost 2, with 8 bases in between. This CDR3 spans 15 amino acids. Germline values: CDR1 PRHDT, CDR2 FYEKMQ (reference sequence). The CDR3 is CASSLGGPGNQPQHF. The CDR3 coding sequence is TGTGCCAGCAGCTTAGGGGGGCCGGGCAATCAGCCCCAGCATTTT.

V is TRBV5-6 and J is TRBJ1-2; 7 bases align to TRBD1. Germline V CDR1 and CDR2: SGHDT, YYEEEE. After removal of 1 base from V and 3 bases from J, the junction contained 6 bases not matched to a gene. This CDR3 contains 15 residues. The CDR3 DNA reads TGTGCCAGCAGCTTGTTACTCCAGGGGGACTATGGCTACACCTTC. Protein sequence: CASSLLLQGDYGYTF.

In its sample, this clone was seen a few times. The chain is built from TRBV4-3 and TRBJ2-1; D not certain. The CDR3 contains 13 residues. Trimming left V 1 base short and J 9 bases short, with 10 bases between. Germline V CDR1 and CDR2: LGHNA, YSLEER. CDR3 DNA: TGCGCCAGCAGCCAAGGTAGATTGAGTGAGCAGTTCTTC. Translated: CASSQGRLSEQFF.

This chain joins TRBV5-3 and TRBJ1-5; TRBD1 agrees at 7 bases. TRBV5-3 is annotated as an ORF whose role is uncertain. The CDR3 consists of 15 residues. The trim removed 8 bases at V and 5 bases at J, leaving 13 bases unmatched. CDR3 coding DNA: TGTGCCAGGACAGGGAATCCGTTAAGCCATCAGCCCCAGCATTTT. Protein product: CARTGNPLSHQPQHF.

This chain links TRBV18 with TRBJ1-6; D possibly corresponds to TRBD1 (5 bases). Trimming cost V 3 bases and J 6 bases, with 15 bases left between them. The CDR3 is 16 amino acids. CDR1 is KGHSH and CDR2 is LQKENI in the germline V gene. The CDR3 protein is CASSPGNRSGNSPLHF. DNA for the CDR3: TGTGCCAGCTCACCGGGAAACAGGAGTGGTAATTCACCCCTCCACTTT.

The V gene is TRBV2, the J gene TRBJ1-5; D gene unclear. The CDR3 has 13 residues. V shed 1 base and J shed 5 bases, with 6 bases lying between them. CDR1 and CDR2 (germline): SNHLY, FYNNEI. CDR3 bases: TGTGCCAGCAGTGAAGAATCTGATCAGCCCCAGCATTTT. Translation gives CASSEESDQPQHF.

This clone was counted once. The chain links TRBV7-9 to TRBJ1-1, with 7 bases lining up with TRBD1. CDR1 is SEHNR and CDR2 is FQNEAQ in the germline V gene (reference sequence). The ends lost 4 bases at V and 4 bases at J; junction bases unmatched: 6. This CDR3 has 14 residues. CDR3 nucleotides: TGTGCCAGCAGCTACAACAGGGGAGCCACTGAAGCTTTCTTT. It yields the protein CASSYNRGATEAFF.

The chain recombines TRBV7-6 with TRBJ2-1, with D tentatively TRBD1 (7 bases). Germline assignment: CDR1 SGHVS and CDR2 FNYEAQ. Trimming left V 4 bases short and J 7 bases short, with 14 bases between. The length of the CDR3 is 14 residues. The CDR3 spells CASSSSGGWNEQFF. Here the CDR3 DNA reads TGTGCCAGCAGCTCATCAGGGGGGTGGAATGAGCAGTTCTTC. The variable domain in full, with the rest retrieved from reference TRBV7-6 and TRBJ2-1, is GAGVSQSPRYKVTKRGQDVALRCDPISGHVSLYWYRQALGQGPEFLTYFNYEAQQDKSGLPNDRFSAERPEGSISTLTIQRTEQRDSAMYRCASSSSGGWNEQFFGPGTRLTVL.

V usage is TRBV5-1 and J usage is TRBJ2-7, with TRBD2 matching over 9 bases. J was trimmed by 5 bases and V by 3 bases; bases with no gene match: 9. The CDR3 covers 15 residues. CDR1 is SGHRS and CDR2 is YFSETQ in the germline V gene. CDR3 sequence: CASSSPGLATDEQYF. DNA for the CDR3: TGCGCCAGCAGCTCCCCGGGACTAGCAACGGACGAGCAGTACTTC.

The rearrangement joins TRBV5-1 to TRBJ1-4; 9 positions agree with TRBD1. Germline loops: CDR1 SGHRS, CDR2 YFSETQ. The CDR3 extends over 15 amino acids. The V and J ends lost 4 bases and 5 bases, in that order; junction bases with no gene match: 6. The CDR3 nucleotides are TGCGCCAGCAGCCTACAGGGACAGGGAAATGAAAAACTGTTTTTT. Translation: CASSLQGQGNEKLFF.

In its sample, this clone was seen a few times. The V call is TRBV18, the J call TRBJ1-2; the D gene is possibly TRBD1 (6 bases). In germline, CDR1 is KGHSH, CDR2 LQKENI. CDR3 length equals 15 residues. V lost 2 bases and J 4 bases, leaving 14 bases between the germline ends. The CDR3 region is CASSPEQGVGYGYTF. The CDR3 nucleotides are TGTGCCAGCTCACCAGAACAGGGCGTAGGCTATGGCTACACCTTC.

This clone showed up just once. This chain links TRBV6-1 with TRBJ1-2; D not certain. Between the trimmed V and J ends, which lost 3 bases and 0 bases, there was a span of 11 bases. From germline, CDR1 is MNHNS and CDR2 SASEGT. The CDR3 totals 15 residues. CDR3 sequence (DNA): TGTGCCAGCAGTGATGGCCCCTCCTCTAACTATGGCTACACCTTC. Translation gives CASSDGPSSNYGYTF.

The chain uses TRBV27 and TRBJ2-7; a weak D match, TRBD1 (5 bases). CDR3 length: 14 residues. Germline CDR1 MNHEY, CDR2 SMNVEV (reference sequence). Trimming removed 5 bases from V and 9 bases from J, with 20 bases in between. The CDR3: CASSPLLDSDTQYF. The CDR3 region has the DNA TGTGCCAGCAGTCCTCTCCTTGACTCGGACACGCAGTACTTC.

V gene TRBV18 combines with J gene TRBJ2-7, with 7 bases aligning to TRBD1. The CDR3 loop spans 15 amino acids. Per the germline V gene, CDR1 is KGHSH and CDR2 is LQKENI. The trim removed 5 bases at V and 2 bases at J, leaving 9 bases unmatched. The CDR3 DNA follows: TGTGCCAGCTCATTATCAGGGGGATCGCCCTACGAGCAGTACTTC. It is translated as CASSLSGGSPYEQYF.

This chain connects TRBV5-6 to TRBJ1-2, with a tentative D call TRBD1 (6 bases). The germline CDR1 and CDR2 sequences are SGHDT and YYEEEE. The CDR3 has 14 amino acids. V shed 0 bases and J shed 3 bases, with 9 bases lying between them. CDR3: CASSLEGVDYGYTF. Written as DNA, the CDR3 is TGTGCCAGCAGCTTGGAGGGGGTGGACTATGGCTACACCTTC.

V usage is TRBV5-1 and J usage is TRBJ2-7; 7 positions match TRBD2. Germline V gene sequence: CDR1 SGHRS, CDR2 YFSETQ. The CDR3 spans 14 residues. The CDR3 loop reads CVQSLGRGDYEQYF. The CDR3 nucleotides read TGCGTTCAAAGCTTGGGGAGGGGTGACTACGAGCAGTACTTC. The full variable domain, completed using reference TRBV5-1 and TRBJ2-7, is KAGVTQTPRYLIKTRGQQVTLSCSPISGHRSVSWYQQTPGQGLQFLFEYFSETQRNKGNFPGRFSGRQFSNSRSEMNVSTLELGDSALYLCVQSLGRGDYEQYFGPGTRLTVT.

The chain has TRBV7-2 and TRBJ2-7, with D unresolved. The CDR3 covers 13 residues. The V gene lost 8 bases and the J gene lost 2 bases, with 13 bases spanning the gap. The germline V gene has CDR1 SGHTA and CDR2 FQGNSA. CDR3 nucleotide sequence: TGTGCCAGCGGAGAGGAGCGCCCCTACGAGCAGTACTTC. Its protein product is CASGEERPYEQYF.

The gene calls are TRBV2 and TRBJ1-2; maybe TRBD1 (6 bases). Germline V gene lookup returns CDR1 SNHLY and CDR2 FYNNEI. V gave up 7 bases and J gave up 10 bases, with 13 bases separating them. The CDR3 runs to 11 residues. The chain's CDR3 is CASNHREIYTF. The CDR3 coding sequence is TGTGCCAGCAATCACAGGGAGATCTACACCTTC.

This clone came up once. The chain has TRBV11-2 and TRBJ2-5; 9 nucleotides line up with TRBD1. The CDR3 runs 15 residues. V gave up 3 bases and J gave up 4 bases; unmatched junction bases: 6. The germline V gene encodes CDR1 SGHAT and CDR2 FQNNGV. The CDR3 bases are TGTGCCAGCAGCTTGAACAGGGGGCGGTCAGAGACCCAGTACTTC. The encoded protein is CASSLNRGRSETQYF.

The chain is built from TRBV6-5 and TRBJ1-2; the match to TRBD1 covers 10 bases. Germline CDR1 is MNHEY and CDR2 is SVGAGI. Germline trimming cut 7 bases from V and 8 bases from J; bases unmatched to any gene: 10. This CDR3 has 14 amino acids. The CDR3, as DNA: TGTGCCAGCACCGGGGACAGGGGATCGGGGGGCTACACCTTC. This encodes CASTGDRGSGGYTF.

The rearrangement uses TRBV19 and TRBJ1-4; 10 bases are a match to TRBD1. Per the germline V gene, CDR1 is LNHDA and CDR2 is SQIVND (reference sequence). Trimming took 7 bases from V and 4 from J; bases not matched to a gene: 9. The length of the CDR3 is 16 residues. In DNA form, the CDR3 reads TGTGCCAGTAACGCACCGGGGGACAGGGGTAATGAAAAACTGTTTTTT. It is translated as CASNAPGDRGNEKLFF.

The J gene is TRBJ1-4, the V gene TRBV5-6; 8 nucleotides match TRBD1. With 4 bases clipped from V and 4 bases from J, the junction kept 12 bases outside the gene matches. CDR3 size: 17 residues. CDR1 and CDR2 (germline): SGHDT, YYEEEE. The CDR3 coding sequence is TGTGCCAGCAGCCCGGCCCCTCGGACAGGGCTTAATGAAAAACTGTTTTTT. Translated, it gives CASSPAPRTGLNEKLFF.